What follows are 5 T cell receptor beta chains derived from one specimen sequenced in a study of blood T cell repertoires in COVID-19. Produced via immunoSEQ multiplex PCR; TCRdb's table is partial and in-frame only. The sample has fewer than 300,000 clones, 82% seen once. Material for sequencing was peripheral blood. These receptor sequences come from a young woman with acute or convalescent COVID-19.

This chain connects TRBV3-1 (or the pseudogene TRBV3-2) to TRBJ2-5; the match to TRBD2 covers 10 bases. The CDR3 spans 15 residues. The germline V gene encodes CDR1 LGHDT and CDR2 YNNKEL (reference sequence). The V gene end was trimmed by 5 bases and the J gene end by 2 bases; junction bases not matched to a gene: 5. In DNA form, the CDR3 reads TGTGCCAGCAGCTCGAGGACTAGCGGTCAAGAGACCCAGTACTTC. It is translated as CASSSRTSGQETQYF.

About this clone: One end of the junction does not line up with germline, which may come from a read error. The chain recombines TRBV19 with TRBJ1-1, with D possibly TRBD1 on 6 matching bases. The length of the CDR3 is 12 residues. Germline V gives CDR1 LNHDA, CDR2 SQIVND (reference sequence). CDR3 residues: CASSIDPTGLEF. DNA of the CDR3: TGTGCCAGTAGTATAGATCCGACAGGACTAGAATTT.

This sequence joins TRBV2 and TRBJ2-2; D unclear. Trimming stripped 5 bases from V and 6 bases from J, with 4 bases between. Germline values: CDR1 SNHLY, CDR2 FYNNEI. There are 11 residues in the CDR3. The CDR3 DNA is TGTGCCAGCAGTTATGCCGGGGAGCTGTTTTTT. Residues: CASSYAGELFF.

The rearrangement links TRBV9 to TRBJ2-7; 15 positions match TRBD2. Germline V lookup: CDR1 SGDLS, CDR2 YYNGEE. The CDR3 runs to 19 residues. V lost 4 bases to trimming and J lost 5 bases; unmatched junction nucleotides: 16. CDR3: CASSPLGLAGGVNRHEQYF. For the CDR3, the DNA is TGTGCCAGCAGCCCCTTGGGACTAGCGGGAGGAGTTAACCGGCACGAGCAGTACTTC.

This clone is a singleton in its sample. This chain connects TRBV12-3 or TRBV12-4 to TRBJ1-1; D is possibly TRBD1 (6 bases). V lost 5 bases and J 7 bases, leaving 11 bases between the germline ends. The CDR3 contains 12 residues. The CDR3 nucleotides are TGTGCCAGCAGTCCCCAGGGGATTGAAGCTTTCTTT. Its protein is CASSPQGIEAFF.